By share of the sample, the clone carrying this T cell receptor beta chain is medium-sized (0.01 to 0.1%). Its target is not known. The source of the sample is a study of T cell responses to AZD1222 COVID-19 vaccine. General observations from the study: Only after the peak T cell response were repertoires sampled. The number of AZD1222 recipients seropositive at baseline was only five or six. With dominance at 160-218 and 743-854, vaccine-associated CD4 TCRs spanned spike.

Assay used: immunoSEQ multiplex PCR; TCRdb lists only in-frame clones, some missing. The sample has some 140,000 clones, roughly nine tenths seen once. In germline, CDR1 is SNHLY, CDR2 FYNNEI. This CDR3 has 15 amino acids. Trimming took 1 base from V and 2 from J, leaving 9 bases between them. Both about-4-week and about-12-week second-dose recipients were combined. The J gene is TRBJ1-5, the V gene TRBV2, with D hard to call. The specimen was peripheral blood, collected 28 days after the second AZD1222 dose. The origin of this receptor is an adult who received the AZD1222 COVID-19 vaccine. In nucleotides, the CDR3 is TGTGCCAGCAGTGAAGATTTCACGGGCAATCAGCCCCAGCATTTT. It encodes CASSEDFTGNQPQHF.